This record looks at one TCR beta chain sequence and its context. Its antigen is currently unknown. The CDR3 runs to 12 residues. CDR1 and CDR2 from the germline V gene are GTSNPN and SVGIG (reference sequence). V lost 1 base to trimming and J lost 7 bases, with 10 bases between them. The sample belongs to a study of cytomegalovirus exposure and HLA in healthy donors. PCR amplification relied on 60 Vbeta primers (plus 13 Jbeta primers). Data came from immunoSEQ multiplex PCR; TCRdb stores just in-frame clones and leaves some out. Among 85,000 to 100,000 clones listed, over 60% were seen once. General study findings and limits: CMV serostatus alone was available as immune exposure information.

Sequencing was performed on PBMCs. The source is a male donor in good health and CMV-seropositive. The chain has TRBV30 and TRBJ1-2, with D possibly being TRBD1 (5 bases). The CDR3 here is CAWSDTGVGYTF. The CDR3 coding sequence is TGTGCCTGGAGTGATACGGGGGTTGGCTACACCTTC.